Presented here are 22 T cell receptor beta chains from one specimen sequenced in a study of shared clonotypes between healthy human individuals. Clones were sequenced by immunoSEQ multiplex PCR, and TCRdb holds only the in-frame ones, with some missing. The table includes some 2,000,000 clones, 85% to 95% detected once. The sequenced sample was naive CD4+ T cells sorted from blood. Stated subset: CD45RA+ positively selected. These receptors all stem from a man younger than 30 in good health.

The genes are TRBV9 and TRBJ2-3; D is uncertain. V was shortened by 0 bases and J by 3 bases, with 11 bases between the two germline ends. The CDR3 extends over 15 amino acids. Germline CDR1 reads SGDLS; CDR2 reads YYNGEE. The DNA of the CDR3 is TGTGCCAGCAGCGTAGCTAAGCTCGGAACAGATACGCAGTATTTT. The encoded protein is CASSVAKLGTDTQYF. Drawing the rest from reference TRBV9 and TRBJ2-3, the complete variable domain is DSGVTQTPKHLITATGQRVTLRCSPRSGDLSVYWYQQSLDQGLQFLIQYYNGEERAKGNILERFSAQQFPDLHSELNLSSLELGDSALYFCASSVAKLGTDTQYFGPGTRLTVL.

The CDR3 DNA follows: TGTGCCAGCACCAAGGACAGGGTGGTCGAAAAACTGTTTTTT. It translates to CASTKDRVVEKLFF. V is TRBV6-6 and J is TRBJ1-4; 8 bases fit TRBD1. This CDR3 has 14 residues. J lost 8 bases, V lost 7 bases, and 9 bases had no gene match. Germline V gene sequence: CDR1 MNHNY, CDR2 SVGAGI (reference sequence).

V and J are TRBV2 and TRBJ1-5; a weak D match, TRBD1 (6 bases). The CDR3 runs to 14 residues. Germline V CDR1 and CDR2: SNHLY, FYNNEI. Trimming cost V 4 bases and J 6 bases, with 13 bases left between them. This CDR3 is CASSGWGAAQPQHF. CDR3 coding DNA: TGTGCCAGCAGTGGGTGGGGGGCTGCTCAGCCCCAGCATTTT.

The rearrangement joins TRBV7-9 to TRBJ1-2, with D perhaps matching TRBD1 (6 bases). The CDR3 length is 13 residues. V dropped 3 bases and J dropped 8 bases, with 13 bases sitting between them. Germline V gene sequence: CDR1 SEHNR, CDR2 FQNEAQ (reference sequence). The CDR3 nucleotides read TGTGCCAGCAGCTTGTCGCAGGGGAAGGGCTACACCTTC. Translated: CASSLSQGKGYTF.

The chain has TRBV4-3 and TRBJ2-7, with D uncertain. CDR3 size: 19 residues. Germline V CDR1 and CDR2: LGHNA, YSLEER. V lost 1 base to trimming and J lost 0 bases, with 22 bases between them. The CDR3 DNA follows: TGCGCCAGCAGCCAAGTTAAATCCGGACCAAACTGGAGCTCCTACGAGCAGTACTTC. Its translation: CASSQVKSGPNWSSYEQYF.

V usage is TRBV4-1 and J usage is TRBJ2-6, with 9 nucleotides matching TRBD1. The V segment lost 4 bases and the J segment 0 bases; nucleotides outside the gene matches: 10. The germline gives CDR1 MGHRA, CDR2 YSYEKL. The CDR3 totals 19 residues. The CDR3 region is CASSRERDRDGSGANVLTF. Here the CDR3 DNA reads TGCGCCAGCAGCCGGGAGCGGGACAGGGATGGCTCTGGGGCCAACGTCCTGACTTTC.

V is TRBV14 and J is TRBJ2-5; no definite D call. The CDR3 is 13 residues long. V shed 4 bases and J shed 4 bases, with 10 bases lying between them. Looked up from germline, CDR1 is SGHDN and CDR2 is FVKESK. CDR3 sequence: CASSRNPGETQYF. CDR3 sequence (DNA): TGTGCCAGCAGCCGAAACCCGGGAGAGACCCAGTACTTC.

The sample holds one count of this clone. The chain links TRBV6-6 to TRBJ2-7; 7 bases fit TRBD1. The CDR3 is 14 residues long. Germline V gene sequence: CDR1 MNHNY, CDR2 SVGAGI (reference sequence). The V gene end was trimmed by 5 bases and the J gene end by 5 bases; junction bases not matched to a gene: 9. The DNA of the CDR3 is TGTGCCAGCAGTAAGACAGGGTCCCTAGACGAGCAGTACTTC. Translation: CASSKTGSLDEQYF.

Comment on this clone: Other DNA sequences in the same sample also yield this CDR3. This rearrangement joins TRBV5-1 to TRBJ2-7; D is undetermined. Germline V gene lookup returns CDR1 SGHRS and CDR2 YFSETQ. Between the trimmed V and J ends, which lost 1 base and 1 base, there was a span of 9 bases. The CDR3 is 14 amino acids. Here the CDR3 DNA reads TGCGCCAGCAGCTTGAGTTCCGGTTCCTACGAGCAGTACTTC. Translation: CASSLSSGSYEQYF.

The J gene is TRBJ1-4, the V gene TRBV7-6; no firm D call. CDR3 length: 13 residues. V dropped 5 bases and J dropped 6 bases, with 10 bases sitting between them. Germline loops: CDR1 SGHVS, CDR2 FNYEAQ. This CDR3 is CASSLLRDEKLFF. The DNA for the CDR3 is TGTGCCAGCAGCCTCCTACGGGATGAAAAACTGTTTTTT. The entire variable domain, with the rest obtained from reference TRBV7-6 and TRBJ1-4, is as follows: GAGVSQSPRYKVTKRGQDVALRCDPISGHVSLYWYRQALGQGPEFLTYFNYEAQQDKSGLPNDRFSAERPEGSISTLTIQRTEQRDSAMYRCASSLLRDEKLFFGSGTQLSVL.

J is TRBJ1-6 and V is TRBV6-1; TRBD1 is a possible D gene (6 bases). The V and J ends lost 7 bases and 5 bases respectively, with 15 bases between them. CDR1 is MNHNS, CDR2 SASEGT, per germline. The CDR3 sequence is 15 residues long. CDR3 DNA: TGTGCCAGCATAGGGGGGTTCCCCAATAATTCACCCCTCCACTTT. Amino acid sequence: CASIGGFPNNSPLHF.

The count of this clone is one. This sequence joins TRBV9 and TRBJ2-4, with 10 bases fitting TRBD2. The CDR3 has 16 residues. J was trimmed by 7 bases and V by 0 bases; bases with no gene match: 7. The germline V gene encodes CDR1 SGDLS and CDR2 YYNGEE. The CDR3 here is CASSVGLAGVGNIQYF. In DNA, the CDR3 is TGTGCCAGCAGCGTAGGTCTAGCGGGAGTCGGGAACATTCAGTACTTC.

The rearrangement uses TRBV5-4 and TRBJ2-3; 8 bases agree with TRBD2. V dropped 0 bases and J dropped 7; count of bases not matched to a gene: 10. The CDR3 covers 16 residues. Germline-derived CDR1 and CDR2 are SGHNT and YYREEE (reference sequence). The CDR3: CASSLGAGGDPNTQYF. The CDR3 coding sequence is TGTGCCAGCAGCTTGGGGGCGGGAGGAGATCCAAATACGCAGTATTTT.

The chain uses TRBV10-3 and TRBJ2-7; D is possibly TRBD1 or TRBD2 (5 bases each). V lost 5 bases and J 2 bases, leaving 13 bases between the germline ends. CDR3 length: 14 residues. Per germline, CDR1 ENHRY and CDR2 SYGVKD. The DNA of the CDR3 is TGTGCCATCAGTTCGGGGACGCCAACCTACGAGCAGTACTTC. As protein: CAISSGTPTYEQYF.

The chain employs TRBV10-3 and TRBJ1-3, with TRBD1 matching 8 bases. CDR1 is ENHRY, CDR2 SYGVKD, per germline. After removal of 5 bases from V and 2 bases from J, the junction contained 5 bases not matched to a gene. The CDR3 is made up of 15 amino acids. The CDR3 nucleotides read TGTGCCATCAGTCCAGGGGGCATGGCTGGAAACACCATATATTTT. Translation gives CAISPGGMAGNTIYF.

The sample holds a few counts of this clone. The V gene is TRBV21-1, the J gene TRBJ2-7; the table assigns TRBD1, which was not confirmed against the DNA. TRBV21-1 is designated a pseudogene. This CDR3 spans 16 amino acids. This CDR3 reads CASSPLRQGTEHEQYF. The DNA for the CDR3 is TGTGCCAGCAGCCCTCTGCGGCAGGGGACGGAACACGAGCAGTACTTC.

The V gene is TRBV18, the J gene TRBJ1-6; D is uncertain. The CDR3 sequence is 15 residues long. V lost 3 bases and J lost 6, with 12 bases in between. CDR1 is KGHSH, CDR2 LQKENI, per germline. CDR3 in DNA: TGTGCCAGCTCACCCAAGCGACACACTAATTCACCCCTCCACTTT. Its translation: CASSPKRHTNSPLHF.

This sequence joins TRBV9 and TRBJ2-2; TRBD1 agrees at 7 bases. Germline V lookup: CDR1 SGDLS, CDR2 YYNGEE. The CDR3 runs 16 residues. Trimming at V came to 4 bases and at J to 5 bases, leaving 11 bases not matched to a gene. Here the CDR3 DNA reads TGTGCCAGCAGCTCGCAGGGACAGACGTGGACCGGGGAGCTGTTTTTT. Its translation: CASSSQGQTWTGELFF.

In the case of this clone: It is likely a read error, because the conserved phenylalanine at the end of the CDR3 is missing. No DNA is shown, since the ends of the CDR3 on it are uncertain; the CDR3 is the one TCRdb lists. The genes are TRBV18 and TRBJ2-7. CDR1 and CDR2 (germline): KGHSH, LQKENI. The length of the CDR3 is 8 amino acids, counting both ends. CDR3 in amino acids: CASSPPTG.

The rearrangement uses TRBV28 and TRBJ1-6; D gene uncertain. The CDR3 loop spans 13 amino acids. Trimming left V 3 bases short and J 8 bases short, with 8 bases between. In germline, CDR1 is MDHEN, CDR2 SYDVKM. This CDR3 is CASSLRHYSPLHF. In nucleotides, the CDR3 is TGTGCCAGCAGTTTGAGGCATTATTCACCCCTCCACTTT.

This chain uses TRBV30 with TRBJ2-2; 8 positions match TRBD2. CDR3 length equals 15 residues. V shed 6 bases, J shed 8 bases, and the junction held 14 bases outside the gene matches. CDR1 GTSNPN and CDR2 SVGIG come from the germline V gene (reference sequence). CDR3 coding DNA: TGTGCCTGCTGGACTAGGAGCGGGAGTTTGGGGGAGCTGTTTTTT. Protein: CACWTRSGSLGELFF.

This chain joins TRBV7-6 and TRBJ1-2, with a weak D call TRBD1 (6 bases). Germline values: CDR1 SGHVS, CDR2 FNYEAQ. V was pared by 0 bases and J by 7 bases, with 12 bases between. The CDR3 loop spans 14 amino acids. The DNA for the CDR3 is TGTGCCAGCAGCTTAGCCCGGGGGCTCGGTGGCTACACCTTC. Its protein is CASSLARGLGGYTF.